This T cell receptor beta chain emerged from a study of shared clonotypes between healthy human individuals. Background on the study: Three CD4 naive, three CD4 memory, two CD8 naive and one CD8 memory plate were used per donor.

This table comes from immunoSEQ multiplex PCR, and its TCRdb copy is limited to in-frame clones, with some not included. The sample consists of under 650,000 clones, 90% to 97% of them appearing once. Findings and caveats of the study: When compared with the clonotypes that were shared by all four sorted-subset donors, the non-shared clonotypes turned out to have lower generation probabilities. Genetic and exposure-history diversity was limited by the small donor number.

CD45RA+ naive and CD45RA-negative memory subsets were separated from CD4+ cells. V was clipped by 0 bases and J by 7 bases, with 13 bases between them. Germline V gene sequence: CDR1 GTSNPN, CDR2 SVGIG (reference sequence). This CDR3 region has 13 residues. With respect to this clone: Its antigen is not identified.

The sequenced material came from naive CD4+ T cells sorted from blood. Subset denoted: CD45RA+ positively selected. The rearrangement uses TRBV30 and TRBJ2-7; D perhaps matches TRBD1 (5 bases). This TCR came from a woman between 25 and 40 years old in good health. CDR3 DNA: TGTGCCTGGAGTGTCAACCAGGGCCTGGAGCAGTACTTC. Protein sequence: CAWSVNQGLEQYF.